This T cell receptor beta chain was identified during a study of vaccination and CD4 T cells after COVID-19. As regards this clonotype: The antigen is unknown.

CDR3 length: 15 amino acids. Deletions cut 5 bases from V and 2 bases from J, with 13 bases between. The V gene's germline CDR1 is MDHEN and CDR2 SYDVKM. Documented treatment: 10-day PBMC culture with coronavirus spike peptide pools or control peptides (ViraFEST assay). The Oncomine TCR Beta short-read assay was applied to DNA of cultured CD4+ T cells. Each CDR3 protein gets one entry after TCRdb re-called the PCR reads with MiXCR. The table lists about 4,600 distinct CDR3 sequences, over 25% of them singletons. Study-level points and caveats: Convalescent patients' median share of reactive clones seen only post-vaccination was 80% to 90%.

This sequence was found in a human donor who had recovered from COVID-19. This chain links TRBV28 with TRBJ2-1; the D call may be TRBD1 or TRBD2 (6 bases each). Sequenced: CD4+ T cells from blood, cultured in vitro. The CDR3 DNA follows: TGTGCCAGCAGTCCGGCTAGGGGGGCCTACAATGAGCAGTTCTTC. Protein sequence: CASSPARGAYNEQFF.